This TCR beta chain was profiled in a study of blood T cell repertoires in COVID-19. CDR3 length: 14 amino acids. The ends were cut back, 2 bases at V and 5 bases at J, with 12 bases in the middle. Per germline, CDR1 SEHNR and CDR2 FQNEAQ (reference sequence). Measured with immunoSEQ multiplex PCR; TCRdb has only the in-frame clones, and not every one. The sample consists of 400,000 to 550,000 clones, around 88% of them appearing once. This clone showed up just once. This TCR was recovered from a woman younger than 45 with acute or convalescent COVID-19. V and J are TRBV7-9 and TRBJ2-5; tentatively, D is TRBD1 (5 bases). The sequenced material came from peripheral blood. This CDR3 is CASSLTGLGETQYF. The CDR3 nucleotides read TGTGCCAGCAGCTTAACAGGTCTAGGGGAGACCCAGTACTTC.